Listed below are T cell receptor beta chains from one sample, sequenced in a study of Ad26.COV2.S vaccination and SARS-CoV-2 variants. Profiled with immunoSEQ multiplex PCR; TCRdb holds only in-frame clones, not every one. Among some 250,000 clones listed, around 89% were seen once. Sequencing used peripheral blood, obtained in a trial of Ad26.COV2.S vaccine versus placebo. The receptors here all came from a person aged 18-65 years who received the Ad26.COV2.S COVID-19 vaccine or a placebo. Each CDR3 is given with its conserved first and last residue. The D gene is left open where the match is weak. Clone size is given for some rows only: seen once, a few or many times, or a class if the clone is expanded.

j_call	v_call	d_call	clone_size	cdr3_aa	cdr3_nt
TRBJ2-7	TRBV7-6	TRBD1	NA	CASSLQDRDHEQYF	TGTGCCAGCAGCTTGCAGGACAGGGATCACGAGCAGTACTTC
TRBJ1-5	TRBV19	NA	NA	CASSILQWNQPQHF	TGTGCCAGTAGTATACTCCAATGGAATCAGCCCCAGCATTTT
TRBJ2-7	TRBV3-1/TRBV3-2	NA	NA	CASSPQGGEQYF	TGTGCCAGCAGCCCACAGGGGGGGGAGCAGTACTTC
TRBJ2-7	TRBV15	NA	once	CATSRDRNGLRASSYEQYF	TGTGCCACCAGCAGAGATCGGAATGGGTTGAGGGCAAGCTCCTACGAGCAGTACTTC
TRBJ2-3	TRBV27	TRBD2	NA	CASSYGGRAADTQYF	TGTGCCAGCAGTTACGGCGGGAGGGCCGCAGATACGCAGTATTTT
TRBJ2-3	TRBV5-1	NA	NA	CASRLDSTDTQYF	TGCGCCAGCAGGCTGGATAGCACAGATACGCAGTATTTT
TRBJ1-4	TRBV6-6	TRBD1	NA	CASTSGQFNEKLFF	TGTGCCAGCACCTCGGGACAGTTTAATGAAAAACTGTTTTTT
TRBJ2-1	TRBV6-5	NA	once	CASSYKDSYNEQFF	TGTGCCAGCAGTTACAAAGACTCCTACAATGAGCAGTTCTTC
TRBJ2-7	TRBV9	TRBD2	NA	CASSAGTKSEQYF	TGTGCCAGCAGCGCCGGGACTAAAAGCGAGCAGTACTTC
TRBJ2-1	TRBV4-1	TRBD2	once	CASSRLASGGAGEQFF	TGCGCCAGCAGCCGGTTAGCTAGCGGGGGGGCGGGTGAGCAGTTCTTC
TRBJ2-3	TRBV7-2	TRBD2	NA	CASSLVAGLSTDTQYF	TGTGCCAGCAGCTTAGTAGCGGGCCTAAGCACAGATACGCAGTATTTT
TRBJ1-2	TRBV2	NA	once	CASSILSGGNYGYTF	TGTGCCAGCAGTATCTTGTCAGGTGGGAACTATGGCTACACCTTC
TRBJ1-2	TRBV4-1	NA	few	CASSQVSIANYGYTF	TGCGCCAGCAGCCAAGTCAGTATTGCTAACTATGGCTACACCTTC
TRBJ1-2	TRBV9	NA	NA	CASSAGLGGGYGYTF	TGTGCCAGCAGCGCCGGACTCGGCGGAGGCTATGGCTACACCTTC
TRBJ1-1	TRBV5-1	TRBD1	NA	CASSSDRGQALPNMNTEAFF	TGCGCCAGCAGCTCCGACAGGGGCCAAGCGCTGCCAAACATGAACACTGAAGCTTTCTTT
TRBJ2-3	TRBV24-1	NA	NA	CATSDSVIDTQYF	TGTGCCACCAGTGATTCCGTGATAGATACGCAGTATTTT
TRBJ2-7	TRBV7-9	NA	NA	CASSLGAPYEQYF	TGTGCCAGCAGCTTAGGGGCCCCCTACGAGCAGTACTTC
TRBJ2-7	TRBV7-8	NA	NA	CASSLDPGSYEQYF	TGTGCCAGCAGCTTAGATCCTGGCTCCTACGAGCAGTACTTC
TRBJ1-4	TRBV18	NA	NA	CASSPSPGQVEKLFF	TGTGCCAGCTCACCTTCACCGGGACAAGTGGAAAAACTGTTTTTT
TRBJ1-2	TRBV6-5	NA	NA	CASRSPGSLDGYTF	TGTGCCAGCAGGTCCCCCGGCTCTTTGGATGGCTACACCTTC
TRBJ2-3	TRBV25-1	NA	NA	CASKSGPSTDTQYF	TGTGCCAGCAAATCCGGGCCTAGCACAGATACGCAGTATTTT
TRBJ2-2	TRBV28	TRBD2	once	CASSFPQGLAGTGELFF	TGTGCCAGCAGTTTCCCCCAAGGACTAGCGGGGACCGGGGAGCTGTTTTTT
TRBJ2-1	TRBV9	NA	once	CATAVGVGDEQFF	TGTGCCACTGCCGTTGGGGTTGGGGATGAGCAGTTCTTC
TRBJ1-1	TRBV3-1/TRBV3-2	NA	NA	CASSPLSPNTEAFF	TGTGCCAGCAGCCCCTTGAGCCCGAACACTGAAGCTTTCTTT
TRBJ1-4	TRBV2	TRBD1	few	CASSPGTGKEKLFF	TGTGCCAGCAGCCCCGGGACAGGGAAAGAAAAACTGTTTTTT
TRBJ1-1	TRBV5-1	NA	NA	CASSGSLGNTEAFF	TGCGCCAGCAGCGGATCGCTCGGGAACACTGAAGCTTTCTTT
TRBJ1-2	TRBV27	TRBD1	NA	CASSYRGEYGYTF	TGTGCCAGCAGTTACAGGGGAGAGTATGGCTACACCTTC
TRBJ1-2	TRBV7-9	TRBD1	NA	CASSLGQGAFGYTF	TGTGCCAGCAGCCTCGGACAGGGGGCTTTTGGCTACACCTTC
TRBJ2-1	TRBV9	NA	NA	CASSATPGGPIIDNEQFF	TGTGCCAGCAGCGCAACGCCAGGGGGGCCGATTATAGATAATGAGCAGTTCTTC
TRBJ2-1	TRBV6-5	TRBD1	NA	CASRGQGVAVNEQFF	TGTGCCAGCAGAGGACAGGGAGTCGCGGTGAATGAGCAGTTCTTC
TRBJ2-1	TRBV6-2/TRBV6-3	NA	NA	CASSYQNNEQFF	TGTGCCAGCAGTTACCAGAATAATGAGCAGTTCTTC
TRBJ2-1	TRBV24-1	NA	NA	CATSDIDEQFF	TGTGCCACCAGTGATATCGATGAGCAGTTCTTC
TRBJ1-1	TRBV30	TRBD1	NA	CAWRTTGAITEAFF	TGTGCCTGGAGGACAACAGGGGCGATTACTGAAGCTTTCTTT
TRBJ2-3	TRBV4-3	NA	NA	CASSQRRVGDTQYF	TGCGCCAGCAGCCAGAGGCGGGTAGGCGATACGCAGTATTTT
TRBJ1-2	TRBV6-2/TRBV6-3	NA	NA	CASSLGQQETHGYTF	TGTGCCAGCAGTCTAGGGCAACAGGAAACCCATGGCTACACCTTC
TRBJ2-7	TRBV21-1	NA	NA	CASSKIFTGGVLSYEQYF	TGTGCCAGCAGCAAAATTTTTACAGGGGGCGTTCTATCCTACGAGCAGTACTTC
TRBJ1-2	TRBV18	NA	NA	CASSPREFGTVLYGYTF	TGTGCCAGCTCACCACGGGAGTTCGGGACGGTCCTCTATGGCTACACCTTC
TRBJ1-4	TRBV4-1	NA	NA	CASSQLPREKLFF	TGCGCCAGCAGCCAACTTCCGAGAGAAAAACTGTTTTTT
TRBJ2-2	TRBV7-2	TRBD2	NA	CASRPPRGGGELFF	TGTGCCAGCCGCCCTCCCCGGGGGGGCGGGGAGCTGTTTTTT
TRBJ1-3	TRBV7-4	TRBD1	NA	CASSAGQENSGNTIYF	TGTGCCAGCAGCGCTGGACAGGAGAACTCTGGAAACACCATATATTTT
TRBJ2-7	TRBV18	NA	NA	CASSPERAAPTF	TGTGCCAGCTCACCGGAGAGAGCAGCCCCGACCTTC
TRBJ2-5	TRBV7-2	TRBD2	NA	CASSFGTSGGGDQYF	TGTGCCAGCAGCTTTGGGACTAGCGGGGGGGGTGACCAGTACTTC
TRBJ2-7	TRBV27	TRBD1	NA	CATRGTGGHYEQYF	TGTGCCACCCGCGGGACAGGGGGCCACTACGAGCAGTACTTC
TRBJ1-6	TRBV7-9	NA	NA	CASSLNRDASPLHF	TGTGCCAGCAGCTTAAACAGGGACGCATCACCCCTCCACTTT
TRBJ1-2	TRBV4-3	NA	once	CASSQDPADRSGTF	TGCGCCAGCAGCCAAGATCCCGCCGACAGGTCTGGGACCTTC
TRBJ1-2	TRBV19	TRBD1	NA	CASGDSRDRPNYGYTF	TGTGCCAGCGGGGACTCTCGGGACAGACCTAACTATGGCTACACCTTC
TRBJ1-3	TRBV19	NA	NA	CATAEGSGNTIYF	TGTGCCACCGCCGAGGGGTCTGGAAACACCATATATTTT
TRBJ2-3	TRBV6-5	TRBD2	NA	CASTAGGANTDTQYF	TGTGCCAGCACAGCGGGGGGGGCTAACACAGATACGCAGTATTTT
TRBJ2-1	TRBV28	TRBD2	NA	CASRWGGSSYNEQFF	TGTGCCAGCCGTTGGGGGGGTAGCTCCTACAATGAGCAGTTCTTC
TRBJ1-1	TRBV28	TRBD1	NA	CASMTGTANTEAFF	TGTGCCAGCATGACCGGGACAGCGAACACTGAAGCTTTCTTT
TRBJ2-5	TRBV27	TRBD1	NA	CASSWSTGGYETQYF	TGTGCCAGCAGTTGGTCTACAGGGGGCTACGAGACCCAGTACTTC
TRBJ2-7	TRBV28	NA	NA	CASSLFASEQYF	TGTGCCAGCAGTTTATTTGCATCCGAGCAGTACTTC
TRBJ2-7	TRBV4-1	NA	NA	CASSPTIPYEQYF	TGCGCCAGCAGCCCGACCATCCCCTACGAGCAGTACTTC